This entry describes one T cell receptor (beta chain). Its antigen specificity is not known. No clone much larger than this one lies a single base away; base qualities are absent. The data were taken from a study of identical twins (dated by TCRdb to 2016 to 2018). For the study in its entirety: The study deep-sequenced TCR alpha and beta repertoires from monozygotic twins, unrelated adults of various ages and cord blood to test whether fetal clonotypes persist. To rule out contamination, the twin experiments were replicated at different times with different library preparation protocols.

Every donor in the study was a healthy Caucasian. The twin cohort consisted of three pairs of female monozygotic twins, all aged 18 to 29 years. RNA for TCR libraries was isolated from peripheral blood mononuclear cells. Broad study findings and their caveats: In monozygotic twins, out-of-frame TCR alpha sharing was systematically underestimated by recombination models, although the models agreed with sharing between unrelated individuals. Excess twin sharing in beta out-of-frame sequences was weaker because fewer shared sequences lowered the signal-to-noise ratio. Because the same donors could not be followed over many years, the conclusions depended on cross-sectional statistical analysis. Invariant T cells such as MAIT and iNKT could partly confound zero-insertion analyses, although diverse VJ usage argued against such confounding for most clonotypes. Abundant cord blood beta clonotypes had fewer insertions, young adult naive repertoires showed a similar but weaker trend, and memory repertoires showed no such trend. Compared with coincidental sharing between unrelated individuals, out-of-frame TCR alpha sequences shared between twins showed an excess of sequences with low generation probability.

The library came from 5' RACE. The instrument given in TCRdb is Illumina HiSeq 2000. A universal primer binding site was introduced by template switching, and a unique molecular identifier was present in the final cDNA, enabling accurate counting of TCR cDNA molecules. Specific primers in the conserved constant-segment region were used to synthesize first-strand cDNA for TCR alpha and beta chains. To control for contamination, every cDNA library carried two barcodes: a SMART-Mk sample barcode plus Illumina barcodes. TruSeq adapter sequences along with Illumina sample barcodes were introduced in two successive PCR steps. The Illumina HiSeq platform was used with custom primers to sequence TCR alpha and beta cDNA libraries. Processing in the source paper ran as follows. MiGEC processed the raw reads to extract unique molecular identifiers, while MiXCR was used to determine the CDR3 positions. Recombination models were inferred per individual with the repgenHMM and IGoR tools using an EM algorithm. The tcR package in R was used for shared clonotype analysis, with sharing normalized by the product of cloneset sizes. To study raw recombination free of thymic and clonal selection effects, out-of-frame nonproductive sequences were analyzed. TCRdb reran the public reads through fastp at Q25 and MiXCR, keeping productive beta chains. Rows with a matching CDR3 protein are joined into one entry that keeps the most common DNA and genes. None of the V and J calls come from the authors' own analysis; TCRdb made them. For this sample there are roughly 720,000 distinct CDR3 sequences; 18% appear just once. The biggest ten clones account for roughly 14% of the sample.

The CDR3, cysteine through phenylalanine, is 15 amino acids long. The retained sequence is limited to the CDR3, 45 bases, with the frame set at the first base. Reading the germline V gene gives CDR1 SGHRS and CDR2 YFSETQ. V and J lose 0 bases and 3 bases, and a span of 10 bases separates them. The same sample was also used in a study of T cells expressing NK-cell markers. That second report states: TCR beta-chain repertoires were profiled in sorted CD3+CD56+NKG2C+, CD3+CD56+NKG2C- and CD3+CD56-NKG2C+ T-cell subsets from about 8 donors. Of the eight sequenced donors, seven were found to be HCMV-seropositive and one was found to be HCMV-seronegative. To restrict sorting to alphabetaTCR-expressing T cells, an anti-gammadeltaTCR antibody was added in several experiments. In several donors, the dominant CD3+CD56+NKG2C+ clonotypes ranked among the top 10 CD8+ clonotypes, making up 1.0-7.0% of CD8+ T cells. Those dominant clonotypes were again the most abundant among CD3+CD56-NKG2C+ cells in several donors, at roughly 25-65%. It remained unclear whether the expanded NKG2C-expressing T cell clones were specific for HCMV antigens. The eight sequenced donors were randomly selected healthy volunteers, three men and five women. To determine HCMV serostatus, a commercial ELISA kit was used to detect HCMV-specific IgG in serum. For over five donors, bulk peripheral blood T-cell repertoires were also sequenced from unsorted PBMC. MIGEC handled demultiplexing of the reads and grouping by UMI, while MiTCR was used to assemble and quantify clonotypes. To exclude erroneous sequences, only TCR cDNA sequences supported by at least two reads were retained. The tcR package was used for downstream repertoire analysis, and clonotypes were matched across fractions by CDR3 nucleotide sequence plus V segment. VDJmatch was used to annotate antigen specificity against VDJdb, with one amino acid substitution in CDR3 allowed.

The sequence is built from TRBV5-1 and TRBJ2-1; the D gene is perhaps TRBD2, from 6 matching bases. What was sequenced was PBMCs. The origin of this receptor is a woman aged 18-35 years in good health. The CDR3 reads CASSLEGLIYNEQFF. At the DNA level, the sequence is TGCGCCAGCAGCTTGGAGGGACTCATCTACAATGAGCAGTTCTTC.